One T cell receptor (beta chain) is described in this entry. Its antigen is not known. Use of 60 Vbeta and 13 Jbeta primers characterized the PCR. TCRdb's copy holds only in-frame clones and misses some; the assay was immunoSEQ multiplex PCR. Among 110,000 or so clones listed, roughly 67% were seen once. Germline V gene lookup returns CDR1 SGHRS and CDR2 YFSETQ. The CDR3 length is 13 residues. V was pared by 4 bases and J by 4 bases, with 10 bases between. The data are from a study of cytomegalovirus exposure and HLA in healthy donors. Study-wide results and limits: Most TCR beta V segments were productive about 90% or about 30% of the time in an earlier analysis. Versus the approximately 700-donor mean, an Asian-associated ancestry cluster reportedly showed fewer N-insertions in a later analysis. It was 164 TCR beta chains that were listed as cytomegalovirus-associated.

This receptor was taken from a man younger than 35 in good health and CMV-seropositive. Input material: PBMCs. The rearrangement joins TRBV5-1 to TRBJ2-3, with D unresolved. The CDR3 DNA is TGCGCCAGCAGCGATGGCCGTTCAGATACGCAGTATTTT. This encodes CASSDGRSDTQYF.